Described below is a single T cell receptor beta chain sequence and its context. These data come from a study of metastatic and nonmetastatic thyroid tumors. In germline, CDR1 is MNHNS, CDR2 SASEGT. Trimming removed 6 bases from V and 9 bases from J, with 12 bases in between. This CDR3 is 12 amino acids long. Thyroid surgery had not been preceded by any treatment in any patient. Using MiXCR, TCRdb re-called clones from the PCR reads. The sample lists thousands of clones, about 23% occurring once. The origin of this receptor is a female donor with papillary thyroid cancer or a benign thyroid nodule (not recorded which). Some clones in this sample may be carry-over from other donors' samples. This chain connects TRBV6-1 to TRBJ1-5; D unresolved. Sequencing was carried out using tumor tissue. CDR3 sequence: CASRPRPGPQHF. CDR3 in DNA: TGTGCCAGCAGGCCCCGTCCGGGGCCCCAGCATTTT.